This TCR beta chain was recorded in a study of blood T cell repertoires in COVID-19. Turning to the study itself: Sites in the United States, Italy and Spain provided acute and convalescent COVID-19 samples. PBMCs, B-cell-depleted T cells, or T cells were the source of the cDNA or gDNA that made up the material.

Original processing methods: Estimation of nucleated cell counts was performed using reference gene primer amplification. Data came from immunoSEQ multiplex PCR; TCRdb stores just in-frame clones and leaves some out. The V and J calls and the clone size are those of that table, but D and trimming were determined from the DNA. The sample yields about 120,000 clones, more than 75% seen once. With 2 bases clipped from V and 8 bases from J, the junction kept 2 bases outside the gene matches. This CDR3 spans 14 amino acids. The germline gives CDR1 KGHSH, CDR2 LQKENI. The rearrangement joins TRBV18 to TRBJ1-4; 10 bases map to TRBD1. The sequence was collected from a woman aged 70-85 years with acute or convalescent COVID-19. The sample taken for sequencing was peripheral blood. The DNA of the CDR3 is TGTGCCAGCTCACCATTGGACAGGGGGGAAAAACTGTTTTTT. This sequence encodes CASSPLDRGEKLFF.